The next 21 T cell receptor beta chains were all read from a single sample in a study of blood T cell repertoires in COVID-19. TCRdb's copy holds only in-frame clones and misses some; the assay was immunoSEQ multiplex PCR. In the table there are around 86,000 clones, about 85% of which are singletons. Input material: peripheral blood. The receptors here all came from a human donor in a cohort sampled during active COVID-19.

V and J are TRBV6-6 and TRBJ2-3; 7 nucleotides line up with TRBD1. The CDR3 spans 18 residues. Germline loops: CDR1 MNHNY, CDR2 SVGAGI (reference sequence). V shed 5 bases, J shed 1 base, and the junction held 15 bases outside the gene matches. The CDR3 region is CASSQLTGKDVGTDTQYF. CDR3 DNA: TGTGCCAGCAGTCAATTGACAGGGAAGGACGTGGGCACAGATACGCAGTATTTT.

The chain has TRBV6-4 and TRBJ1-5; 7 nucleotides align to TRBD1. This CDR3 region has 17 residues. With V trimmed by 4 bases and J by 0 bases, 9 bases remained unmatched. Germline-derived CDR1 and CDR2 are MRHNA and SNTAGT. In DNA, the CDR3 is TGTGCCAGCAGTGTCCGATCAGGGGGATATAGCAATCAGCCCCAGCATTTT. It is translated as CASSVRSGGYSNQPQHF.

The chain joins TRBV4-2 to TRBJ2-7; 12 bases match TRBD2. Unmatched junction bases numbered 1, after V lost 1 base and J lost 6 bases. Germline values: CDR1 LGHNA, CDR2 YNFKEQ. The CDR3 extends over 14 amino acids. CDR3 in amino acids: CASSQGLAGAEQYF. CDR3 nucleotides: TGTGCCAGCAGCCAAGGACTAGCGGGAGCCGAGCAGTACTTC.

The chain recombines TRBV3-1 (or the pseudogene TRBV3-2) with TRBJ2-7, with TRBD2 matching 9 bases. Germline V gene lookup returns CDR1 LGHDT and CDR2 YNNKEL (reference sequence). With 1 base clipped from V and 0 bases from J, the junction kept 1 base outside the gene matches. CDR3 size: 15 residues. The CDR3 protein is CASSQGTSDSYEQYF. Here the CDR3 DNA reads TGTGCCAGCAGCCAAGGGACTAGCGACTCCTACGAGCAGTACTTC.

Here the CDR3 DNA reads TGTGCCAGCAGCTTAGCGCTGCGGGAGGGCCGCTACGAGCAGTACTTC. Its protein product is CASSLALREGRYEQYF. J is TRBJ2-7 and V is TRBV7-9, with 9 bases matching TRBD2. The CDR3 totals 16 residues. J was trimmed by 3 bases and V by 0 bases; bases with no gene match: 6. Germline lookup yields CDR1 SEHNR and CDR2 FQNEAQ (reference sequence).

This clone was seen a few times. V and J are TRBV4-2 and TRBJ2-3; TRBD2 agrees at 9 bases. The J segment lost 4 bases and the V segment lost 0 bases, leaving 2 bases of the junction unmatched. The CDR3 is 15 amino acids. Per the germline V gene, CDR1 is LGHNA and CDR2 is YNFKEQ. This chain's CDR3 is CASSQERGGPDTQYF. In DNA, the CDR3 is TGTGCCAGCAGCCAAGAGCGGGGGGGCCCAGATACGCAGTATTTT.

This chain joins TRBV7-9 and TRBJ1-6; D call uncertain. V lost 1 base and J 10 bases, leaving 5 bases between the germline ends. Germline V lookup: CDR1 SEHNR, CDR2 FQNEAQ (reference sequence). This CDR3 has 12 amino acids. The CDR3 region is CASSLERSPLHF. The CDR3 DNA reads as TGTGCCAGCAGCTTAGAACGGTCACCCCTCCACTTT. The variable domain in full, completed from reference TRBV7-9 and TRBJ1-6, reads DTGVSQNPRHKITKRGQNVTFRCDPISEHNRLYWYRQTLGQGPEFLTYFQNEAQLEKSRLLSDRFSAERPKGSFSTLEIQRTEQGDSAMYLCASSLERSPLHFGNGTRLTVT.

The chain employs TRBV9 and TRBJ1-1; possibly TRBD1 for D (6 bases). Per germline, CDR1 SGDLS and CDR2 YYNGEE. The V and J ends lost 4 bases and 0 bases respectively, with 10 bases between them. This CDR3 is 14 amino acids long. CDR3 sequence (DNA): TGTGCCAGCAGCCAGGGGAGATTGAACACTGAAGCTTTCTTT. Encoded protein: CASSQGRLNTEAFF.

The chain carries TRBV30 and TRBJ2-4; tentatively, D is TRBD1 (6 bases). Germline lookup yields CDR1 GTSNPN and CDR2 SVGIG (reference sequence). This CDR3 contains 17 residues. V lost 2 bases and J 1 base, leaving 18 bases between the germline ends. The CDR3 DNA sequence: TGTGCCTGGAGTTCACTCACTACAGGGTTGGCCAAAAACATTCAGTACTTC. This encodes CAWSSLTTGLAKNIQYF. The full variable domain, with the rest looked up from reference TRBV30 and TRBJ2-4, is SQTIHQWPATLVQPVGSPLSLECTVEGTSNPNLYWYRQAAGRGLQLLFYSVGIGQISSEVPQNLSASRPQDRQFILSSKKLLLSDSGFYLCAWSSLTTGLAKNIQYFGAGTRLSVL.

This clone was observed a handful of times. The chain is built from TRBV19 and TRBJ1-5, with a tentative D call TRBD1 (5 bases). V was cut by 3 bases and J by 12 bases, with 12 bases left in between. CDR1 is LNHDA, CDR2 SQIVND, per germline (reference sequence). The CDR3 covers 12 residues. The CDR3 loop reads CASSIDDRIQHF. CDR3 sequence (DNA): TGTGCCAGTAGTATCGACGACAGAATCCAGCATTTT.

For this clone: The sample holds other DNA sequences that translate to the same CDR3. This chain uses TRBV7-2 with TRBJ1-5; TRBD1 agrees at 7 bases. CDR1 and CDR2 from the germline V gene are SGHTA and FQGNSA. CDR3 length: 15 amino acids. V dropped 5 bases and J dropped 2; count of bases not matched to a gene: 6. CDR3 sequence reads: CASSPRTGGNQPQHF. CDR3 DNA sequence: TGTGCCAGCAGCCCGAGGACAGGCGGCAATCAGCCCCAGCATTTT.

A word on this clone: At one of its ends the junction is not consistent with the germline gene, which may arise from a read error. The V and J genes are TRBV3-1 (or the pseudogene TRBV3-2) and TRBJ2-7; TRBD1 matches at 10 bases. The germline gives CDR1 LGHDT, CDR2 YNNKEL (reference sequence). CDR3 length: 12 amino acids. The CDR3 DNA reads TGTGCCAGCAGGGAGACAGGGGGCAAAACGGCGTTC. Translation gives CASRETGGKTAF.

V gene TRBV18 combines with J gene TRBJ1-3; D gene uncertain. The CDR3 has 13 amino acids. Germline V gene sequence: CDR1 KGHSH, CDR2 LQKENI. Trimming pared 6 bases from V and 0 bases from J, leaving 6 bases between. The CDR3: CASSPGSGNTIYF. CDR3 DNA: TGTGCCAGCTCCCCGGGCTCTGGAAACACCATATATTTT.

The DNA of the CDR3 is TGTGCCAGCAGCCACCGGGACAGGGGGACTTTCTTT. Its translation is CASSHRDRGTFF. The V and J genes are TRBV3-1 (or the pseudogene TRBV3-2) and TRBJ1-1; TRBD1 matches 11 bases. J was trimmed by 12 bases and V by 3 bases; bases with no gene match: 3. Per germline, CDR1 LGHDT and CDR2 YNNKEL (reference sequence). This CDR3 has 12 residues.

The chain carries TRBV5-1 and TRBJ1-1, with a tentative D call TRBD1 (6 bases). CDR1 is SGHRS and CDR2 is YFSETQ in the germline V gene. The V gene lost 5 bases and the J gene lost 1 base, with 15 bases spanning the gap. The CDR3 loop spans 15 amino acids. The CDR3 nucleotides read TGCGCCAGCAGTAGATTACAGGGACAGAACACTGAAGCTTTCTTT. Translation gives CASSRLQGQNTEAFF.

DNA of the CDR3: TGTGCCAGCAGCCGGGACAGGAATTCACCCCTCCACTTT. This translates into CASSRDRNSPLHF. The chain uses TRBV5-5 and TRBJ1-6, with 8 bases fitting TRBD1. The CDR3 runs 13 residues. Looked up from germline, CDR1 is SGHKS and CDR2 is YYEKEE (reference sequence). V lost 4 bases to trimming and J lost 7 bases; unmatched junction nucleotides: 1.

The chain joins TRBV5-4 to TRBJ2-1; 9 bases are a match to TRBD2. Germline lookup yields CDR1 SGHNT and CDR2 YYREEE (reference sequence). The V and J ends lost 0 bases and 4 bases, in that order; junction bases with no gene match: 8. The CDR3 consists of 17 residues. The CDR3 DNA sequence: TGTGCCAGCAGCTTGGGAGCTAGCGGGGAAAGTTACAATGAGCAGTTCTTC. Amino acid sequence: CASSLGASGESYNEQFF.

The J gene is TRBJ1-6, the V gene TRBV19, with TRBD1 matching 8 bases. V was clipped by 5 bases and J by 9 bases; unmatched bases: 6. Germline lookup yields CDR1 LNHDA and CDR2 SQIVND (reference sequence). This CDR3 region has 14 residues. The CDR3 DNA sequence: TGTGCCAGTAGTTCCCGACAGGGGATTTCACCCCTCCACTTT. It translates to CASSSRQGISPLHF.

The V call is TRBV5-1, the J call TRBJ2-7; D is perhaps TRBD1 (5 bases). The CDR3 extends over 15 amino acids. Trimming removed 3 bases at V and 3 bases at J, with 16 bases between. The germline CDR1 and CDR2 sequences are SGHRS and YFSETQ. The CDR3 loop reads CASSSDSASIYEQYF. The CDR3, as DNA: TGCGCCAGCAGCTCCGACAGTGCCTCTATCTACGAGCAGTACTTC.

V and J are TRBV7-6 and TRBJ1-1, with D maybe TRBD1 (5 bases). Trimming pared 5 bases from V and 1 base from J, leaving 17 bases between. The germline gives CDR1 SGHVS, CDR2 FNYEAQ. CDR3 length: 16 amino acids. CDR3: CASSPSVTAENTEAFF. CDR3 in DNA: TGTGCCAGCAGCCCCAGCGTGACAGCAGAGAACACTGAAGCTTTCTTT. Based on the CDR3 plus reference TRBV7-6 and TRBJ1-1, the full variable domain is GAGVSQSPRYKVTKRGQDVALRCDPISGHVSLYWYRQALGQGPEFLTYFNYEAQQDKSGLPNDRFSAERPEGSISTLTIQRTEQRDSAMYRCASSPSVTAENTEAFFGQGTRLTVV.

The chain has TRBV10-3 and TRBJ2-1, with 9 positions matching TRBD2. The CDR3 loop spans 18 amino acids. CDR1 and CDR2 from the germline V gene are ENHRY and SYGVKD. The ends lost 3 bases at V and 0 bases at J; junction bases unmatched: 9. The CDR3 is CAISERGSGGSSYNEQFF. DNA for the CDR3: TGTGCCATCAGTGAAAGGGGTAGCGGGGGAAGCTCCTACAATGAGCAGTTCTTC.